Below are 12 T cell receptor beta chains sequenced from a single sample in a study of radiation and T cells in renal cell carcinoma. Profiling relied on immunoSEQ multiplex PCR, and the TCRdb table lists in-frame clones only, not all of them. The table lists roughly 130,000 clones, 85% to 90% of them singletons, with 5% to 6% in the top ten. Stated time point: blood 2 weeks post-SBRT. Treatment specified: 15 Gy SBRT to primary tumor, nephrectomy 4 weeks later. Material: blood, obtained from a patient whose treatment included radiotherapy and nephrectomy. Every receptor here comes from a woman in her 70s with renal cell carcinoma.

The chain uses TRBV7-9 and TRBJ1-4; D remains unclear. The V gene lost 1 base and the J gene lost 8 bases, with 8 bases spanning the gap. The CDR3 consists of 13 residues. In germline, CDR1 is SEHNR, CDR2 FQNEAQ (reference sequence). CDR3 sequence (DNA): TGTGCCAGCAGCTTAGGGACCGCCGAAAAACTGTTTTTT. Protein product: CASSLGTAEKLFF.

This CDR3 reads CASSYRDSPLHF. The CDR3 nucleotides read TGTGCCAGCAGCTACAGGGATTCACCCCTCCACTTT. The genes are TRBV5-6 and TRBJ1-6; D perhaps matches TRBD1 (6 bases). CDR3 length: 12 amino acids. Germline lookup yields CDR1 SGHDT and CDR2 YYEEEE. Trimming pared 3 bases from V and 8 bases from J, leaving 6 bases between.

The chain joins TRBV5-5 to TRBJ2-7; possible D gene TRBD2, 6 bases. This CDR3 region has 16 residues. V lost 4 bases and J 5 bases, leaving 22 bases between the germline ends. CDR1 and CDR2 (germline): SGHKS, YYEKEE (reference sequence). CDR3 in DNA: TGTGCCAGCAGCCGCCCCTCCCGGACTACAAAGGACGAGCAGTACTTC. It specifies CASSRPSRTTKDEQYF.

The V call is TRBV5-1, the J call TRBJ1-1, with 10 bases matching TRBD1. Germline CDR1 is SGHRS and CDR2 is YFSETQ. Trimming took 3 bases from V and 3 from J; bases not matched to a gene: 11. CDR3 size: 17 residues. The CDR3 sequence: CASSYRPPGQGYTEAFF. CDR3 sequence (DNA): TGCGCCAGCAGCTATAGACCACCGGGACAGGGGTACACTGAAGCTTTCTTT.

This chain uses TRBV5-5 with TRBJ2-7; D is uncertain. In germline, CDR1 is SGHKS, CDR2 YYEKEE (reference sequence). The CDR3 totals 15 residues. The V end was cut by 2 bases, the J end by 0 bases, with 12 bases between. This chain's CDR3 is CASSLTGHPSYEQYF. As DNA, the CDR3 is TGTGCCAGCAGCTTAACGGGCCACCCCTCCTACGAGCAGTACTTC.

This clone was recorded a few times. This chain connects TRBV15 to TRBJ1-1; D not resolved. CDR1 and CDR2 from the germline V gene are LNHNV and YYDKDF (reference sequence). This CDR3 comprises 12 residues. The V end was cut by 7 bases, the J end by 13 bases, with 19 bases between. Here the CDR3 reads CATKGEVGMDFF. The CDR3 DNA follows: TGTGCCACCAAGGGCGAAGTGGGTATGGATTTCTTT.

The table lists this clone with a count of one. J is TRBJ1-5 and V is TRBV6-1; D not resolved. Germline loops: CDR1 MNHNS, CDR2 SASEGT. This CDR3 region has 14 residues. V was shortened by 6 bases and J by 6 bases, with 15 bases between the two germline ends. CDR3 sequence (DNA): TGTGCCAGCAGGTTTACTGGGGAAGGTCAGCCCCAGCATTTT. Amino acids: CASRFTGEGQPQHF.

The chain is built from TRBV6-4 and TRBJ1-5, with 9 bases aligning to TRBD1. The J segment lost 6 bases and the V segment lost 11 bases, leaving 5 bases of the junction unmatched. CDR1 is MRHNA and CDR2 is SNTAGT in the germline V gene. CDR3 length: 12 residues. The CDR3 DNA reads TGTGCCCGAACAGGGGGCGGTCAGCCCCAGCATTTT. Translating it yields CARTGGGQPQHF.

V gene TRBV6-5 combines with J gene TRBJ1-6, with TRBD1 matching over 7 bases. Germline lookup yields CDR1 MNHEY and CDR2 SVGAGI. With 3 bases clipped from V and 6 bases from J, the junction kept 5 bases outside the gene matches. The CDR3 consists of 15 residues. CDR3 protein: CASSYSGTANSPLHF. The CDR3 nucleotides are TGTGCCAGCAGTTATTCCGGGACAGCTAATTCACCCCTCCACTTT.

The chain combines TRBV18 with TRBJ2-5; 8 nucleotides align to TRBD1. This CDR3 is built from 13 residues. Germline V lookup: CDR1 KGHSH, CDR2 LQKENI. Trimming took 6 bases from V and 6 from J; bases not matched to a gene: 6. This CDR3 is CASSPDRVQTQYF. In DNA form, the CDR3 reads TGTGCCAGCTCGCCGGACAGGGTGCAGACCCAGTACTTC.

The rearrangement uses TRBV30 and TRBJ1-1; TRBD1 might be the D (5 bases). CDR1 is GTSNPN and CDR2 is SVGIG in the germline V gene (reference sequence). Trimming stripped 0 bases from V and 7 bases from J, with 9 bases between. There are 12 residues in the CDR3. CDR3 region: CAWSVPDSEAFF. DNA of the CDR3: TGTGCCTGGAGTGTACCCGACAGTGAAGCTTTCTTT.

The V and J genes are TRBV30 and TRBJ2-2, with D perhaps matching TRBD1 or TRBD2 (5 bases each). This CDR3 has 14 amino acids. V dropped 3 bases and J dropped 2 bases, with 10 bases sitting between them. The V gene's germline CDR1 is GTSNPN and CDR2 SVGIG (reference sequence). CDR3 sequence (DNA): TGTGCCTGGAGCCTGGGGGTAAACACCGGGGAGCTGTTTTTT. This sequence encodes CAWSLGVNTGELFF.